This T cell receptor beta chain was obtained from a study of blood T cell repertoires in COVID-19. Overall study: Sites in the United States, Italy and Spain provided acute and convalescent COVID-19 samples. The analysed material was cDNA or gDNA that came from T cells, B-cell-depleted T cells, or PBMCs.

In the original processing: Cell counts per sample came from amplifying reference gene primers. Profiling relied on immunoSEQ multiplex PCR, and the TCRdb table lists in-frame clones only, not all of them. The DNA gave D and trimming, while V, J and clone size come from that table. This sample has more than 150,000 clones; 78% occur once, and the top ten carry approximately 3%. With 3 bases removed from V and 0 bases from J, the gap between germline ends came to 12 bases. This CDR3 spans 16 amino acids. Germline CDR1 and CDR2: MDHEN and SYDVKM. Sample: peripheral blood. J is TRBJ1-3 and V is TRBV28; D is uncertain. The sequence derives from a woman of 80 years or more with active or convalescent COVID-19. This CDR3 is CASSFAADSSGNTIYF. DNA of the CDR3: TGTGCCAGCAGTTTCGCCGCGGATAGCTCTGGAAACACCATATATTTT.